In its sample, the clone carrying this T cell receptor beta chain was seen a few times. Its antigen remains unidentified. This sample is drawn from a study of beta chain features in type 1 diabetes. General observations from the study: People with Type 1 diabetes carried modestly yet significantly shorter TCRB CDR3s in all four CD4+ subsets.

The authors obtained over 98% purity in all sorted populations. Expressed TCRB transcripts were sequenced, since all the RNA that had been isolated was reverse transcribed. Produced via immunoSEQ multiplex PCR; TCRdb's table is partial and in-frame only. Among about 660,000 clones, more than 12% were seen once, and the ten largest hold 0.035% to 0.045%. V lost 1 base, J lost 7 bases, and 11 bases lay in between. The germline CDR1 and CDR2 sequences are MNHNY and SVGAGI (reference sequence). The CDR3 extends over 14 amino acids. Sequenced: naive CD4+ T cells from blood. This receptor was taken from a man between 18 and 35 years old with type 1 diabetes. The chain uses TRBV6-6 and TRBJ1-5, with D perhaps TRBD1 (6 bases). CDR3 bases: TGTGCCAGCAGTTACTTACAGGGTGCCCAGCCCCAGCATTTT. It codes for CASSYLQGAQPQHF.